This TCR beta chain comes out of a study of T cells in Graves' hyperthyroidism and ophthalmopathy. In its sample, this clonotype was seen many times. The antigen remains unidentified. Researchers amplified the TCR beta CDR3 regions from RNA transcripts. The HTBI primer set drove a first-round RT-PCR of the TCR CDR3. TCRdb ran MiXCR on the multiplex PCR reads and lists one entry per CDR3 protein. The sample has 300,000 to 450,000 distinct CDR3 sequences, roughly 25% seen once. The study excluded patients with uncontrolled infection, other autoimmune disease, pregnancy or lactation. The study based diagnoses on clinical symptoms, serum thyroxine and TRAb, thyroid ultrasound and orbital computed tomography. General study findings and limits: The model's output predicted ophthalmopathy at a median of about 6.5 months prior to onset. In the analysis, a 13 V-J model separated ophthalmopathy from stable hyperthyroidism.

Germline values: CDR1 SNHLY, CDR2 FYNNEI. This CDR3 has 13 residues. The V end lost 4 bases, the J end lost 2 bases, and 9 bases lay between the germline ends. The origin of this receptor is a man between 50 and 59 years old with Graves' hyperthyroidism. The sequenced sample consisted of blood. The chain is built from TRBV2 and TRBJ2-7, with unresolved D. The CDR3 here is CASSVGRTYEQYF. The CDR3 region has the DNA TGTGCCAGCAGTGTAGGTAGAACCTACGAGCAGTACTTC.